The rows below give T cell receptor beta chains drawn from one sample of a study of T cell responses to AZD1222 COVID-19 vaccine. Here immunoSEQ multiplex PCR was the method, and the copy in TCRdb shows in-frame clones only, minus some. The sample holds over 100,000 clones, approximately 90% seen once. Sequencing used peripheral blood, obtained on day 0 of AZD1222 vaccination. The receptor source for this set is an adult in good health. The CDR3 runs from the conserved cysteine through the conserved F or W. A D gene is named only where the DNA matches it firmly. Where a row states a size, it is once, few, many or the class of an expanded clone; other rows omit it.

TRBJ1-1	-	TRBV20-1	-	CSAPMNTEAFF	TGCAGTGCCCCAATGAACACTGAAGCTTTCTTT
TRBJ1-5	-	TRBV28	TRBD1	CASSLYRGDQPQHF	TGTGCCAGCAGTTTGTACAGGGGGGATCAGCCCCAGCATTTT
TRBJ1-1	-	TRBV6-5	TRBD1	CASSWTGGNTEAFF	TGTGCCAGCAGTTGGACAGGGGGGAACACTGAAGCTTTCTTT
TRBJ1-6	-	TRBV7-3	TRBD1	CASSERSRGNSPLHF	TGTGCCAGCAGCGAAAGGTCCAGGGGGAATTCACCCCTCCACTTT
TRBJ2-1	-	TRBV7-8	-	CASSSRVTGAFYNEQFF	TGTGCCAGCAGCTCTAGAGTGACGGGAGCCTTCTACAATGAGCAGTTCTTC
TRBJ1-1	-	TRBV19	-	CASSMGWQNTEAFF	TGTGCCAGTAGTATGGGGTGGCAGAACACTGAAGCTTTCTTT
TRBJ1-2	-	TRBV7-9	-	CASSLTPTEIYGYTF	TGTGCCAGCAGCTTAACCCCGACCGAAATCTATGGCTACACCTTC
TRBJ2-3	-	TRBV9	-	CASSPARSTDTQYF	TGTGCCAGCAGCCCCGCCAGAAGCACAGATACGCAGTATTTT
TRBJ1-3	once	TRBV4-3	-	CASSLHLSSGNTIYF	TGCGCCAGCAGCCTACACCTGAGCTCTGGAAACACCATATATTTT
TRBJ2-4	-	TRBV9	TRBD1	CASSPRSGGQDIQYF	TGTGCCAGCAGCCCCCGTTCAGGGGGCCAGGACATTCAGTACTTC
TRBJ2-5	-	TRBV24-1	TRBD2	CATSDPTSGSGETQYF	TGTGCCACCAGTGACCCTACTAGCGGGAGTGGGGAGACCCAGTACTTC
TRBJ2-3	-	TRBV29-1	-	CSVTEGTDTQYF	TGCAGCGTTACGGAGGGCACAGATACGCAGTATTTT
TRBJ1-5	-	TRBV6-2/TRBV6-3	-	CASSYSPGHSNQPQHF	TGTGCCAGCAGTTACTCGCCAGGGCATAGCAATCAGCCCCAGCATTTT
TRBJ1-1	-	TRBV6-5	TRBD1	CASSTDRGYTEAFF	TGTGCCAGCAGTACGGACAGGGGTTACACTGAAGCTTTCTTT
TRBJ2-7	-	TRBV7-2	-	CASSLERLGYEQYF	TGTGCCAGCAGCTTAGAGCGTCTGGGCTACGAGCAGTACTTC
TRBJ1-2	-	TRBV4-3	-	CASSQEDSPIMRGYTF	TGCGCCAGCAGCCAAGAGGACAGTCCTATTATGCGTGGCTACACCTTC
TRBJ2-3	-	TRBV7-8	TRBD2	CASSLGSTSGGAADTQYF	TGTGCCAGCAGCTTGGGGTCCACTAGCGGGGGGGCAGCAGATACGCAGTATTTT
TRBJ1-6	-	TRBV28	-	CASSRGWTEYNSPLHF	TGTGCCAGCAGCCGAGGATGGACTGAATATAATTCACCCCTCCACTTT
TRBJ2-1	-	TRBV5-4	-	CASSHSRGYSDNEQFF	TGTGCCAGCAGCCATTCCCGGGGTTACAGCGACAATGAGCAGTTCTTC
TRBJ2-6	-	TRBV11-3	TRBD1	CASSQGAGPSGANVLTF	TGTGCCAGCAGCCAGGGGGCCGGCCCCTCTGGGGCCAACGTCCTGACTTTC
TRBJ1-1	-	TRBV18	-	CASSTNRANTEAFF	TGTGCCAGCTCAACCAATCGGGCGAACACTGAAGCTTTCTTT
TRBJ1-2	-	TRBV5-1	TRBD1	CASSPDAQGASSYTF	TGCGCCAGCAGCCCTGACGCCCAGGGGGCATCGTCCTACACCTTC
TRBJ1-5	-	TRBV10-2	TRBD1	CASSEDRDRPQHF	TGCGCCAGCAGTGAGGATCGGGACAGACCCCAGCATTTT
TRBJ1-1	-	TRBV7-9	-	CASSPRDTEAFF	TGTGCCAGCAGCCCCAGGGACACTGAAGCTTTCTTT
TRBJ1-2	once	TRBV3-1/TRBV3-2	-	CASSQDMAGAHGYTF	TGTGCCAGCAGCCAAGATATGGCAGGGGCTCATGGCTACACCTTC
TRBJ1-1	-	TRBV3-1/TRBV3-2	TRBD1	CASSQWGQANTEAFF	TGTGCCAGCAGCCAATGGGGACAGGCGAACACTGAAGCTTTCTTT
TRBJ1-1	-	TRBV5-1	-	CASSLEQGFTEAFF	TGCGCCAGCAGCTTGGAACAGGGCTTCACTGAAGCTTTCTTT
TRBJ2-5	-	TRBV3-1/TRBV3-2	TRBD2	CASSRGLAGDGETQYF	TGTGCCAGCAGCCGAGGACTAGCGGGAGATGGAGAGACCCAGTACTTC
TRBJ1-1	few	TRBV19	-	CASSTAPNTEAFF	TGTGCCAGTAGTACCGCACCGAACACTGAAGCTTTCTTT
TRBJ2-5	-	TRBV4-1	-	CASSQLIASGTETQYF	TGCGCCAGCAGCCAATTGATAGCCTCTGGGACAGAGACCCAGTACTTC
TRBJ1-3	-	TRBV13	-	CASSLARDGYSGNTIYF	TGTGCCAGCAGCTTAGCCCGGGACGGTTATTCTGGAAACACCATATATTTT
TRBJ2-1	-	TRBV5-1	TRBD2	CASSLGLAGAGNEQFF	TGCGCCAGCAGCCTCGGACTAGCGGGAGCCGGGAATGAGCAGTTCTTC
TRBJ1-1	-	TRBV5-1	TRBD1	CASSLGDRVRSEAFF	TGCGCCAGCAGCTTGGGGGACAGGGTGAGGTCTGAAGCTTTCTTT